This entry lists 22 T cell receptor beta chains sequenced from one sample in a study of regulatory T cells in long-lasting Graves disease. The TCR beta library used iRepertoire HTBI primers with Arm-PCR amplification of CDR3. In TCRdb, the multiplex PCR reads were re-called with MiXCR into one record per CDR3 protein. This sample has a few hundred thousand distinct CDR3 sequences, with approximately 22% found just once. This sample's time point: persistent/refractory GD, antithyroid drugs over 5 years with positive TRAb. From PBMCs, RNA was extracted and then used to make the TCR library. Material: peripheral blood mononuclear cells (PBMCs), obtained when the disease was refractory, from a patient treated with antithyroid drugs. The receptors stem from a female donor with Graves disease.

The chain uses TRBV7-9 and TRBJ1-1; D may be TRBD1 (5 bases). Germline CDR1 SEHNR, CDR2 FQNEAQ (reference sequence). The CDR3 length is 13 residues. Trimming shortened V by 4 bases and J by 7 bases, and 13 bases separated the two germline ends. CDR3 region: CASSSQGDFEAFF. CDR3 DNA sequence: TGTGCCAGCAGCTCCCAAGGGGACTTTGAAGCTTTCTTT.

The V call is TRBV7-2, the J call TRBJ1-1; D is unclear. Germline CDR1 SGHTA, CDR2 FQGNSA. The length of the CDR3 is 13 residues. Between the trimmed V and J ends, which lost 2 bases and 6 bases, there was a span of 10 bases. CDR3 protein: CASSLLTAPEAFF. CDR3 coding DNA: TGTGCCAGCAGCTTACTTACTGCACCTGAAGCTTTCTTT.

As concerns this clonotype: A read error is the likely source, as a far larger clone sits one nucleotide away. The V call is TRBV7-9, the J call TRBJ1-1, with D unclear. V lost 5 bases, J lost 4 bases, and 11 bases lay in between. The CDR3 length is 13 residues. Germline lookup yields CDR1 SEHNR and CDR2 FQNEAQ (reference sequence). CDR3 in amino acids: CASSTTASTEAFF. The CDR3 region has the DNA TGTGCCAGCAGCACAACCGCCAGCACTGAAGCTTTCTTT. Drawing the rest from reference TRBV7-9 and TRBJ1-1, the complete variable domain is DTGVSQNPRHKITKRGQNVTFRCDPISEHNRLYWYRQTLGQGPEFLTYFQNEAQLEKSRLLSDRFSAERPKGSFSTLEIQRTEQGDSAMYLCASSTTASTEAFFGQGTRLTVV.

As for this clonotype: Lacking the conserved final phenylalanine or tryptophan, this CDR3 likely reflects a read error. It is unclear where the CDR3 begins or ends on the DNA, so no DNA is shown, and the CDR3 is as TCRdb lists it. The J gene is TRBJ1-2, the V gene TRBV6-5; TRBD1 was called by the table and not checked on the DNA. In germline, CDR1 is MNHEY, CDR2 SVGAGI. The CDR3 is 10 amino acids in total, end residues counted. The CDR3 is CASSFPDAPD.

This clonotype was recorded at least ten times. The chain has TRBV20-1 and TRBJ1-5, with D perhaps matching TRBD1 (6 bases). Trimming cost V 5 bases and J 2 bases, with 13 bases left between them. Germline V gene sequence: CDR1 DFQATT, CDR2 SNEGSKA (reference sequence). The CDR3 consists of 14 residues. In DNA, the CDR3 is TGCAGTGCTTTGAGGGGGGGCGGCAATCAGCCCCAGCATTTT. Amino acid sequence: CSALRGGGNQPQHF.

A few counts support this clonotype. The DNA for the CDR3 is TGCAGTGCTAGAGAGGGGACTATGACAGGGGCTGTAGATGGCTACACCTTC. Residues: CSAREGTMTGAVDGYTF. The chain has TRBV20-1 and TRBJ1-2; 8 bases align to TRBD1. The V and J ends lost 0 bases and 6 bases, in that order; junction bases with no gene match: 15. The CDR3 has 17 amino acids. CDR1 and CDR2 from the germline V gene are DFQATT and SNEGSKA (reference sequence).

Of note for this clonotype: With a much larger clone just one base away, this may be a read error. The V gene is TRBV28, the J gene TRBJ2-7; D possibly uses TRBD1 or TRBD2 (5 bases each). This CDR3 is 14 amino acids long. Germline V gene data show CDR1 as MDHEN and CDR2 as SYDVKM. In DNA, the CDR3 is TGTACCAGCAGTTTTGAGCGGACCACTGGGGCGCAGTACTTC. Protein: CTSSFERTTGAQYF.

The rearrangement joins TRBV2 to TRBJ2-3, with 7 bases fitting TRBD1. J lost 3 bases, V lost 7 bases, and 7 bases had no gene match. Per the germline V gene, CDR1 is SNHLY and CDR2 is FYNNEI. The CDR3 loop spans 14 amino acids. The DNA for the CDR3 is TGTGCCAGCACCAAACAGGGGTGGACAGATACGCAGTATTTT. This gives the protein CASTKQGWTDTQYF.

This clonotype has just a few counts. This sequence joins TRBV19 and TRBJ2-2, with 9 bases lining up with TRBD1. The CDR3 is made up of 17 amino acids. Germline-derived CDR1 and CDR2 are LNHDA and SQIVND (reference sequence). Trimming at V came to 3 bases and at J to 4 bases, leaving 9 bases not matched to a gene. DNA of the CDR3: TGTGCCAGTAGTATGGACAGGGGTGATAGACCCACCGGGGAGCTGTTTTTT. Its protein product is CASSMDRGDRPTGELFF.

CDR3 DNA: TGTGCCAGCAGCTTTGAGAAAACCAGGGATCCTTTCTTT. It translates to CASSFEKTRDPFF. The chain uses TRBV7-2 and TRBJ1-1, with D tentatively TRBD1 (5 bases). V shed 3 bases and J shed 12 bases, with 17 bases lying between them. The CDR3 length is 13 residues. The germline CDR1 and CDR2 sequences are SGHTA and FQGNSA.

The chain links TRBV12-3 or TRBV12-4 to TRBJ1-6; TRBD1 agrees at 7 bases. The CDR3 is 15 residues long. Unmatched junction bases numbered 9, after V lost 8 bases and J lost 5 bases. The CDR3 coding sequence is TGTGCCAGCTCACAGGGGACAGTTGATAATTCACCCCTCCACTTT. Translation gives CASSQGTVDNSPLHF.

The chain couples TRBV4-3 to TRBJ2-3, with TRBD1 as a possible D gene (5 bases). The V end was cut by 2 bases, the J end by 5 bases, with 14 bases between. The CDR3 spans 15 residues. Germline loops: CDR1 LGHNA, CDR2 YSLEER. CDR3 sequence (DNA): TGCGCCAGCAGCCAAAGGCGGACAACGCTAGATACGCAGTATTTT. Translated: CASSQRRTTLDTQYF.

The rearrangement joins TRBV28 to TRBJ1-2, with TRBD1 matching 8 bases. Trimming cost V 4 bases and J 3 bases; bases outside gene matches: 16. The CDR3 is 18 amino acids. CDR1 and CDR2 (germline): MDHEN, SYDVKM. The CDR3 loop reads CASSSVDRGHTRHYGYTF. Written as DNA, the CDR3 is TGTGCCAGCAGTTCCGTCGACAGGGGCCACACACGACACTATGGCTACACCTTC.

In the case of this clonotype: A read error is likely, as this CDR3 ends without the conserved phenylalanine or tryptophan. Because the CDR3's place on the DNA is in doubt, the DNA is left out and the CDR3 is given as listed by TCRdb. The chain employs TRBV7-2 and TRBJ2-7; TRBD2, as called in the table, went unchecked against the DNA. The CDR3 comprises 16 residues, both ends counted. Germline CDR1 reads SGHTA; CDR2 reads FQGNSA. CDR3 sequence reads: CASSSVQSYEQYFASH.

At least ten counts were recorded for this clonotype. The chain is built from TRBV2 and TRBJ2-6; D unclear. CDR3 length equals 15 residues. V shed 6 bases and J shed 2 bases, with 11 bases lying between them. The germline CDR1 and CDR2 sequences are SNHLY and FYNNEI. The CDR3 nucleotides read TGTGCCAGCAGCTCCGGTCATCCTGGGGCCAACGTCCTGACTTTC. It translates to CASSSGHPGANVLTF. Full variable domain (missing parts from reference TRBV2 and TRBJ2-6): EPEVTQTPSHQVTQMGQEVILRCVPISNHLYFYWYRQILGQKVEFLVSFYNNEISEKSEIFDDQFSVERPDGSNFTLKIRSTKLEDSAMYFCASSSGHPGANVLTFGAGSRLTVL.

The chain combines TRBV9 with TRBJ2-7; D uncertain. CDR1 is SGDLS and CDR2 is YYNGEE in the germline V gene. Trimming removed 2 bases from V and 1 base from J, with 7 bases in between. This CDR3 is built from 13 residues. The CDR3 spells CASSVGMSYEQYF. CDR3 sequence (DNA): TGTGCCAGCAGCGTGGGGATGTCCTACGAGCAGTACTTC.

The sample holds many counts of this clonotype. The gene calls are TRBV12-3 or TRBV12-4 and TRBJ2-1; D gene unclear. Trimming shortened V by 5 bases and J by 7 bases, and 6 bases separated the two germline ends. This CDR3 comprises 11 residues. CDR3 nucleotides: TGTGCCAGCAGTGCAAGAAATGAGCAGTTCTTC. Translating gives CASSARNEQFF.

The chain has TRBV7-2 and TRBJ2-7; tentative D call: TRBD2 (7 bases). CDR3 size: 15 residues. Germline CDR1 and CDR2: SGHTA and FQGNSA. Trimming removed 2 bases from V and 6 bases from J, with 17 bases in between. The CDR3 here is CASSLRGGGASEQYF. For the CDR3, the DNA is TGTGCCAGCAGCTTAAGGGGAGGGGGGGCCTCCGAGCAGTACTTC.

On this clonotype: Since a much larger clone is just one base distant, this may be a read error. The chain employs TRBV2 and TRBJ2-7; D may be TRBD1 (5 bases). The DNA end favors TRBJ1-2, so the J call may be wrong. CDR3 length: 13 residues. Looked up from germline, CDR1 is SNHLY and CDR2 is FYNNEI. CDR3 residues: CASSRGSYYGYTF. For the CDR3, the DNA is TGTGCCAGCAGTCGGGGCAGTTACTATGGCTACACCTTC.

At least ten counts were recorded for this clonotype. This chain joins TRBV6-1 and TRBJ2-5; no firm D call. CDR3 size: 11 residues. The V end was cut by 5 bases, the J end by 2 bases, with 3 bases between. Per the germline V gene, CDR1 is MNHNS and CDR2 is SASEGT. The CDR3 DNA reads as TGTGCCAGCAGTACACAAGAGACCCAGTACTTC. It is translated as CASSTQETQYF.

This clonotype has more than one count but fewer than ten. The chain recombines TRBV6-1 with TRBJ2-5, with D perhaps matching TRBD1 (6 bases). V lost 5 bases and J 4 bases, leaving 32 bases between the germline ends. The CDR3 runs 20 residues. Per germline, CDR1 MNHNS and CDR2 SASEGT. CDR3 DNA: TGTGCCAGCAGTCCCCTACGGTGGGGGCTCCAATCTTATCGATTAGAGACCCAGTACTTC. Translated: CASSPLRWGLQSYRLETQYF.

There are many counts of this clonotype. The J gene is TRBJ2-5, the V gene TRBV3-1, with D perhaps matching TRBD1 (6 bases). The CDR3 covers 13 residues. V lost 0 bases and J lost 13, with 15 bases in between. In germline, CDR1 is LGHDT, CDR2 YNNKEL (reference sequence). The CDR3 sequence: CASSQDVTGWGYF. The CDR3 DNA follows: TGTGCCAGCAGCCAAGACGTAACAGGGTGGGGGTACTTC.